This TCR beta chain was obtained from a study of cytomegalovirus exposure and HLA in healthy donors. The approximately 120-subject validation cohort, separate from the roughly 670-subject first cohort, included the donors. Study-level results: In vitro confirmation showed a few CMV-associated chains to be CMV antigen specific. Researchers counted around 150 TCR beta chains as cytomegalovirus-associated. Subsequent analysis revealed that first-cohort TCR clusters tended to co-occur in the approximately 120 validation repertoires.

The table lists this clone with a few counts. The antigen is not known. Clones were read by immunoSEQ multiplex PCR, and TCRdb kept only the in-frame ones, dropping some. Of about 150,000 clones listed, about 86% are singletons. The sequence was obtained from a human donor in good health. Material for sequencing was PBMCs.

In nucleotides, the CDR3 is TGTGCCAGCAGCGTAGGGTTGCTCGGGAACTATGGCTACACCTTC. Protein sequence: CASSVGLLGNYGYTF. This rearrangement joins TRBV9 to TRBJ1-2, with D uncertain. The CDR3 spans 15 residues. V lost 0 bases and J lost 2, with 11 bases in between. Germline lookup yields CDR1 SGDLS and CDR2 YYNGEE. The whole variable domain, remainder taken from reference TRBV9 and TRBJ1-2, is DSGVTQTPKHLITATGQRVTLRCSPRSGDLSVYWYQQSLDQGLQFLIQYYNGEERAKGNILERFSAQQFPDLHSELNLSSLELGDSALYFCASSVGLLGNYGYTFGSGTRLTVV.